This entry describes one TCR beta chain. The CDR3 end is not reached by the read, which stops 3 residues before it; the germline J gene fills it in. These data are taken from a study of T cells in women clearing cervical HPV infection. Only in-frame clones appear in the TCRdb table, and some are missing; sequencing was by immunoSEQ multiplex PCR. This specimen shows about 30,000 clones; the ten leading clones hold 3.5%. This CDR3 is built from 14 residues. CDR1 and CDR2 from the germline V gene are LNHDA and SQIVND (reference sequence). V lost 5 bases, J lost 0 bases, and 4 bases stayed unmatched. The specimen was blood buffy coat. The chain is built from TRBV19 and TRBJ2-7, with 7 bases aligning to TRBD1. The TCR sequence derives from a woman aged 18-70 years with a cervical HPV16 infection that either progressed to CIN3+ or cleared (not recorded which). CDR3 sequence: CASSLRQGSYEQYF. The part of the CDR3 DNA that was read is TGTGCCAGTAGTTTACGACAGGGCTCCTACGAG.